Following are 20 T cell receptor beta chains from one sample sequenced in a study of graft-versus-host responses after intestinal transplantation. These TCRs' antigens remain unknown. Measured with immunoSEQ multiplex PCR; TCRdb has only the in-frame clones, and not every one. This sample carries around 40,000 clones, roughly 95% of them seen once, and the ten largest clones take approximately 0.22%. Sequencing was performed on unstimulated CD4+ T cells sorted from spleen or lymph node cells, taken before transplant. These receptor sequences come from a human donor who was the organ donor for an intestinal transplant.

The chain is built from TRBV6-5 and TRBJ1-3; D is unclear. The CDR3 extends over 12 amino acids. Trimming left V 8 bases short and J 0 bases short, with 5 bases between. CDR1 is MNHEY, CDR2 SVGAGI, per germline. CDR3 amino acids: CASQYSGNTIYF. The CDR3 nucleotides read TGTGCCAGCCAGTACTCTGGAAACACCATATATTTT.

The gene calls are TRBV4-3 and TRBJ2-2; D gene unclear. The CDR3 sequence is 15 residues long. The germline CDR1 and CDR2 sequences are LGHNA and YSLEER. V dropped 0 bases and J dropped 3 bases, with 8 bases sitting between them. CDR3 sequence reads: CASSQEFGDTGELFF. Written as DNA, the CDR3 is TGCGCCAGCAGCCAAGAGTTCGGCGACACCGGGGAGCTGTTTTTT.

Details on this clone: Different DNA sequences within this sample yield the same CDR3. The chain joins TRBV5-6 to TRBJ2-7; D is ambiguous. CDR3 length: 15 residues. The germline V and J ends were trimmed by 1 base and 4 bases, with 15 bases remaining between them. Germline CDR1 SGHDT, CDR2 YYEEEE. CDR3 in amino acids: CASSLPQLAAYEQYF. The CDR3 region has the DNA TGTGCCAGCAGCTTGCCCCAACTGGCGGCATACGAGCAGTACTTC.

The chain is built from TRBV7-8 and TRBJ2-3, with unresolved D. Germline V gives CDR1 SGHVS, CDR2 FQNEAQ. Trimming removed 5 bases from V and 0 bases from J, with 12 bases in between. This CDR3 spans 15 amino acids. The CDR3 here is CASSIRLISTDTQYF. The CDR3 coding sequence is TGTGCCAGCAGCATAAGACTCATTAGCACAGATACGCAGTATTTT.

This chain joins TRBV6-6 and TRBJ2-1, with 10 bases that match TRBD2. The germline CDR1 and CDR2 sequences are MNHNY and SVGAGI (reference sequence). This CDR3 comprises 14 residues. V trimming: 4 bases; J trimming: 8 bases; junction bases outside the gene matches: 5. CDR3: CASSSSGGAYEQFF. In DNA, the CDR3 is TGTGCCAGCAGTTCCAGCGGGGGGGCTTATGAGCAGTTCTTC.

V gene TRBV11-3 combines with J gene TRBJ2-5; 8 bases are shared with TRBD2. This CDR3 spans 18 amino acids. CDR1 SGHNT and CDR2 YENEEA come from the germline V gene. V was clipped by 1 base and J by 2 bases; unmatched bases: 12. For the CDR3, the DNA is TGTGCCAGCAGCTTAGTCGGGGGGGCTTTCGTCGATCAAGAGACCCAGTACTTC. It encodes CASSLVGGAFVDQETQYF.

The chain employs TRBV5-6 and TRBJ2-3; TRBD1 agrees at 9 bases. This CDR3 comprises 15 residues. Per germline, CDR1 SGHDT and CDR2 YYEEEE. V was clipped by 0 bases and J by 2 bases; unmatched bases: 1. This CDR3 is CASSLGTGVTDTQYF. CDR3 sequence (DNA): TGTGCCAGCAGCTTGGGGACAGGGGTCACAGATACGCAGTATTTT.

The rearrangement links TRBV6-6 to TRBJ2-7, with a weak D call TRBD2 (5 bases). The length of the CDR3 is 15 residues. CDR1 is MNHNY and CDR2 is SVGAGI in the germline V gene (reference sequence). V was pared by 6 bases and J by 1 base, with 16 bases between. The chain's CDR3 is CASSRSRDPSYEQYF. CDR3 bases: TGTGCCAGCAGCCGTAGCCGGGATCCATCCTACGAGCAGTACTTC.

The CDR3: CASSLGTATEAFF. CDR3 coding DNA: TGTGCCAGCAGCTTAGGGACAGCCACTGAAGCTTTCTTT. The chain joins TRBV7-2 to TRBJ1-1, with a possible D match to TRBD1 (6 bases). Germline values: CDR1 SGHTA, CDR2 FQGNSA. The germline V and J ends were trimmed by 1 base and 4 bases, with 7 bases remaining between them. The CDR3 runs to 13 residues.

The V call is TRBV7-9, the J call TRBJ2-7; 7 bases match TRBD2. V gave up 7 bases and J gave up 3 bases; unmatched junction bases: 3. CDR3 length: 12 residues. Per germline, CDR1 SEHNR and CDR2 FQNEAQ (reference sequence). The DNA for the CDR3 is TGTGCCAGCACGAGGACTAGCTACGAGCAGTACTTC. Its translation: CASTRTSYEQYF.

This CDR3 reads CASSLQTGWQETQYF. DNA for the CDR3: TGTGCCAGCAGCTTACAGACAGGGTGGCAAGAGACCCAGTACTTC. V is TRBV13 and J is TRBJ2-5, with 7 bases identical to TRBD1. Germline CDR1 reads PRHDT; CDR2 reads FYEKMQ (reference sequence). Trimming took 2 bases from V and 2 from J; bases not matched to a gene: 5. The CDR3 length is 15 residues.

This clone was detected once. The rearrangement links TRBV7-7 to TRBJ2-1, with TRBD1 identical over 8 bases. CDR1 SSHAT and CDR2 FNYEAQ come from the germline V gene (reference sequence). The CDR3 length is 12 residues. With V trimmed by 5 bases and J by 9 bases, 3 bases remained unmatched. CDR3 in amino acids: CASSPTGVEQFF. CDR3 nucleotides: TGTGCCAGCAGCCCGACAGGGGTTGAGCAGTTCTTC. Full variable domain (outside the CDR3, taken from reference TRBV7-7 and TRBJ2-1): GAGVSQSPRYKVTKRGQDVTLRCDPISSHATLYWYQQALGQGPEFLTYFNYEAQPDKSGLPSDRFSAERPEGSISTLTIQRTEQRDSAMYRCASSPTGVEQFFGPGTRLTVL.

This clone was detected only once. This chain joins TRBV5-4 and TRBJ2-7, with 8 bases aligning to TRBD1. CDR3 length: 15 residues. The ends lost 0 bases at V and 4 bases at J; junction bases unmatched: 6. CDR1 and CDR2 from the germline V gene are SGHNT and YYREEE (reference sequence). CDR3 bases: TGTGCCAGCAGCTTGGCTGGACAGGGCCTTTACGAGCAGTACTTC. Protein product: CASSLAGQGLYEQYF.

This rearrangement joins TRBV7-9 to TRBJ1-1; weak D call: TRBD1 (5 bases). Germline CDR1 reads SEHNR; CDR2 reads FQNEAQ (reference sequence). With 1 base removed from V and 4 bases from J, the gap between germline ends came to 10 bases. The CDR3 totals 14 residues. CDR3 sequence: CASSLELGVTEAFF. Here the CDR3 DNA reads TGTGCCAGCAGCTTAGAATTAGGGGTCACTGAAGCTTTCTTT. Using reference TRBV7-9 and TRBJ1-1 for the parts outside the CDR3, the full variable domain is DTGVSQNPRHKITKRGQNVTFRCDPISEHNRLYWYRQTLGQGPEFLTYFQNEAQLEKSRLLSDRFSAERPKGSFSTLEIQRTEQGDSAMYLCASSLELGVTEAFFGQGTRLTVV.

The chain links TRBV6-1 to TRBJ1-1; TRBD1 matches at 8 bases. Trimming cost V 6 bases and J 0 bases; bases outside gene matches: 0. The V gene's germline CDR1 is MNHNS and CDR2 SASEGT. CDR3 size: 13 residues. The DNA for the CDR3 is TGTGCCAGCAGGGACAGGGTGAACACTGAAGCTTTCTTT. Amino acids: CASRDRVNTEAFF.

The chain is built from TRBV19 and TRBJ2-1, with 12 bases fitting TRBD1. Germline V gene data show CDR1 as LNHDA and CDR2 as SQIVND (reference sequence). The CDR3 is made up of 19 amino acids. With V trimmed by 5 bases and J by 0 bases, 11 bases remained unmatched. In DNA, the CDR3 is TGTGCCAGTAGTCCGGGACAGGGGGCCGGTTCGAGCTCCTACAATGAGCAGTTCTTC. Translation: CASSPGQGAGSSSYNEQFF.

This rearrangement joins TRBV18 to TRBJ2-7; TRBD1 aligns across 9 bases. The V gene's germline CDR1 is KGHSH and CDR2 LQKENI. V was clipped by 10 bases and J by 2 bases; unmatched bases: 9. The CDR3 runs 14 residues. CDR3 coding DNA: TGTGCCACAAGTCCGGGACAGGGAACCTACGAGCAGTACTTC. Protein: CATSPGQGTYEQYF.

This chain joins TRBV28 and TRBJ2-1, with 13 bases identical to TRBD2. Germline assignment: CDR1 MDHEN and CDR2 SYDVKM. The V segment lost 2 bases and the J segment 8 bases; nucleotides outside the gene matches: 3. The CDR3 covers 15 residues. The CDR3 is CASSLRTSGGDEQFF. The CDR3 DNA sequence: TGTGCCAGCAGTTTAAGGACTAGCGGGGGCGATGAGCAGTTCTTC.

The gene calls are TRBV5-4 and TRBJ2-3; tentatively, D is TRBD1 or TRBD2 (5 bases each). V was clipped by 2 bases and J by 7 bases, with 14 bases between them. Per germline, CDR1 SGHNT and CDR2 YYREEE (reference sequence). The CDR3 spans 14 residues. CDR3 residues: CASSLDGGTNTQYF. The CDR3 coding sequence is TGTGCCAGCAGCTTAGATGGGGGTACAAATACGCAGTATTTT.

The V gene is TRBV19, the J gene TRBJ1-5; D unclear. V gave up 6 bases and J gave up 0 bases, with 18 bases separating them. This CDR3 is built from 17 residues. Germline CDR1 reads LNHDA; CDR2 reads SQIVND (reference sequence). DNA of the CDR3: TGTGCCAGTAGGGCCGGTGCATGGACGGTTAGCAATCAGCCCCAGCATTTT. Its protein is CASRAGAWTVSNQPQHF.